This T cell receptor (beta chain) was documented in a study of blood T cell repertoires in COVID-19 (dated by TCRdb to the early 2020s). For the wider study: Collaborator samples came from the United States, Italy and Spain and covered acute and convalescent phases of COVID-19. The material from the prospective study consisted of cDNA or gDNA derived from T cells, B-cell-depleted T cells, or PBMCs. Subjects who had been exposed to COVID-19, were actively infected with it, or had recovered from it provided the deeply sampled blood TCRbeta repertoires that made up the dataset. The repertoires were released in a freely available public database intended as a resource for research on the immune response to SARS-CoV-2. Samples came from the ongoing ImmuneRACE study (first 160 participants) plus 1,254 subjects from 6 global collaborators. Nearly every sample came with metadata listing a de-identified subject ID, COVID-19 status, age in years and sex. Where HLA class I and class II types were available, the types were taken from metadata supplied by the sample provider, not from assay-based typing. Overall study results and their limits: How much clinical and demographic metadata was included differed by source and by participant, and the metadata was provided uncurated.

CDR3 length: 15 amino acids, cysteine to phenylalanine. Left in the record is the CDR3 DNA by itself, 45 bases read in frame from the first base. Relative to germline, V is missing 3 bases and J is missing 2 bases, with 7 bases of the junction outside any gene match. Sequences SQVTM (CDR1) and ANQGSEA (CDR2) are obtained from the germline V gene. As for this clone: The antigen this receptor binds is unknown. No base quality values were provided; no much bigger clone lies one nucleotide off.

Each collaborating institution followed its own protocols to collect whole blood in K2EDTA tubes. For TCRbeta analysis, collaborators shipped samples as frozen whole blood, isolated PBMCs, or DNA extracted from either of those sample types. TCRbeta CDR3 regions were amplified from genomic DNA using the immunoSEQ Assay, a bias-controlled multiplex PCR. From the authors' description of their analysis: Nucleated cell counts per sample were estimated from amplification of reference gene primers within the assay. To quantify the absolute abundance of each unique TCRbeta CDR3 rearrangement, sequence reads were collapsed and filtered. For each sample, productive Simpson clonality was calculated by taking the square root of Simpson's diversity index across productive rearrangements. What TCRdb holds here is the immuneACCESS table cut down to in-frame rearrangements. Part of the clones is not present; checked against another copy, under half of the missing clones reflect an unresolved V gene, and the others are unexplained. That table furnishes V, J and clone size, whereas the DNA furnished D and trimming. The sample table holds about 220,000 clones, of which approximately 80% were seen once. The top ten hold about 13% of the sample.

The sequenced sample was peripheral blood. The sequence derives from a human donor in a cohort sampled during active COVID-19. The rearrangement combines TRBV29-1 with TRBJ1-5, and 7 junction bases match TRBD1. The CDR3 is CSVEFPGQGNQPQHF. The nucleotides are TGCAGCGTTGAGTTCCCCGGACAGGGCAATCAGCCCCAGCATTTT.